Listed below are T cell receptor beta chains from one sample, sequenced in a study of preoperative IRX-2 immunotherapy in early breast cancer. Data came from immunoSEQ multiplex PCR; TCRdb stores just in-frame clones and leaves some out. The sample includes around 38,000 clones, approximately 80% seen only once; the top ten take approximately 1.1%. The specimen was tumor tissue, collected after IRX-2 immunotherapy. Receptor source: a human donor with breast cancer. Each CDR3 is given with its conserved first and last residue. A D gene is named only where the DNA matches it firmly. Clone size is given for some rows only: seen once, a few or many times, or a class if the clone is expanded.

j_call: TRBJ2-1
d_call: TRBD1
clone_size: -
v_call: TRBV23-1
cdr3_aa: CASSQSGTGNEQFF
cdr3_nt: TGCGCCAGCAGTCAATCCGGGACAGGGAATGAGCAGTTCTTC

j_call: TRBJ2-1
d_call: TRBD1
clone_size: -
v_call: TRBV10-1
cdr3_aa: CASSVNRGYNEQFF
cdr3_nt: TGCGCCAGCAGTGTCAACAGGGGCTACAATGAGCAGTTCTTC

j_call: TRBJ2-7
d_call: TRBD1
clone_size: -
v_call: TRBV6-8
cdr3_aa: CASSYDRDPTYEQYF
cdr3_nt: TGTGCCAGCAGTTACGACAGGGATCCAACCTACGAGCAGTACTTC

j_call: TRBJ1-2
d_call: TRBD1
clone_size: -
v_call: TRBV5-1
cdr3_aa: CASSPHRGLSYGYTF
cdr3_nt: TGCGCCAGCAGCCCCCACAGGGGGCTAAGCTATGGCTACACCTTC

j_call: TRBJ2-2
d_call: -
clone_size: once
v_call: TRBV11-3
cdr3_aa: CASSYTSFLTGELFF
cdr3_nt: TGTGCCAGCAGCTATACTAGTTTCCTCACCGGGGAGCTGTTTTTT

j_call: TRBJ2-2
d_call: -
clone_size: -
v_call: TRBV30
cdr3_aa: CAWSAVRRGGELFF
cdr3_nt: TGTGCCTGGAGTGCGGTTAGGCGGGGCGGGGAGCTGTTTTTT

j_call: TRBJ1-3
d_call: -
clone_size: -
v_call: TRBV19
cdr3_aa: CASSIQAVFSGNTIYF
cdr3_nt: TGTGCCAGTAGTATACAGGCGGTATTCTCTGGAAACACCATATATTTT

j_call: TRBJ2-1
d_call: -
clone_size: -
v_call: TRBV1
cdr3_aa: CASSQVLWGAQYNEQFF
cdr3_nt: TGCGCCAGCAGCCAAGTTCTTTGGGGGGCCCAATACAATGAGCAGTTCTTC

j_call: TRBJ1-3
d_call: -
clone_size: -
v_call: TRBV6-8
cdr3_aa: CASSLELLGNTIYF
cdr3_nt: TGTGCCAGCAGTTTGGAGCTACTGGGAAACACCATATATTTT

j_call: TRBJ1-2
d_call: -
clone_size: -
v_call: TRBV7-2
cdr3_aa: CASSLGQRRVYYGYTF
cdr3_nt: TGTGCCAGCAGCTTAGGGCAGCGCAGGGTTTATTATGGCTACACCTTC

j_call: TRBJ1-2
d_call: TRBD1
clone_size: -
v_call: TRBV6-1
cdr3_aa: CASSEVPGQGGYGYTF
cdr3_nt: TGTGCCAGCAGTGAAGTCCCGGGACAGGGTGGCTATGGCTACACCTTC

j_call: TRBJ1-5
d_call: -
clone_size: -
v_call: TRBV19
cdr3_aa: CASSIVDRTNQPQHF
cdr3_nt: TGTGCCAGTAGTATAGTGGACAGAACCAATCAGCCCCAGCATTTT

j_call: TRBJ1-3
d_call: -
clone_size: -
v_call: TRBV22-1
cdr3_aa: CATSDLRGRSSSGNTIYF
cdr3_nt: TGTGCCACCAGTGATCTGAGGGGACGCTCGAGCTCTGGAAACACCATATATTTT

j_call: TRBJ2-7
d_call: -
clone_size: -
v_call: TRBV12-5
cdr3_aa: CASGSDSSYEQYF
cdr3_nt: TGTGCTAGTGGCTCAGACTCTTCCTACGAGCAGTACTTC

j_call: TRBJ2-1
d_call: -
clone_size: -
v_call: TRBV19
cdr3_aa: CASRPEGVIYNEQFF
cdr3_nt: TGTGCCAGTAGGCCCGAGGGGGTCATCTACAATGAGCAGTTCTTC